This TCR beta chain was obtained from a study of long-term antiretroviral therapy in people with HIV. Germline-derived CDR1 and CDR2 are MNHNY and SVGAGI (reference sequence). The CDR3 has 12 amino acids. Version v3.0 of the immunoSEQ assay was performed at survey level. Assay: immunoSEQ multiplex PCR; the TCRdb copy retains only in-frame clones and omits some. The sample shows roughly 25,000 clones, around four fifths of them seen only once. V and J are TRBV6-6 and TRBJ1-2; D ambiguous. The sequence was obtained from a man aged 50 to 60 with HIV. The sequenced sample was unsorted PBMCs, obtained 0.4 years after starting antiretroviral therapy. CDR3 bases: TGTCTAACCGGGCCCAGCAGCAATGGCTACACCTTC. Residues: CLTGPSSNGYTF.